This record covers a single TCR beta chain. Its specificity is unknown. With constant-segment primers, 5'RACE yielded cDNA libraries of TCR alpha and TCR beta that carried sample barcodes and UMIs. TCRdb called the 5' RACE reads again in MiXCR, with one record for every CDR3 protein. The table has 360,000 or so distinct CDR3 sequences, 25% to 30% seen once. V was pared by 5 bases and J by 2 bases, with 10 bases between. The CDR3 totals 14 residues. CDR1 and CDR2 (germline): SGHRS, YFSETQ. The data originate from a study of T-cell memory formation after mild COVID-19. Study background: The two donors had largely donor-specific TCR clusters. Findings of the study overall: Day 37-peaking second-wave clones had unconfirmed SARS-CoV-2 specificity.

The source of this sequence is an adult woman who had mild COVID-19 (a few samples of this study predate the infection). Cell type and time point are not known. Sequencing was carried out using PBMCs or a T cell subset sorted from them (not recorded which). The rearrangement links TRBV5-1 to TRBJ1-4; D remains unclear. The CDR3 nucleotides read TGCGCCAGCAGTTCCGGTAGGACTAATGAAAAACTGTTTTTT. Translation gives CASSSGRTNEKLFF.